These T cell receptor beta chains were read from a single sample in a study of T cells after yellow fever vaccination. TCRdb reprocessed the 5' RACE reads via MiXCR and lists one record per CDR3 protein. Among 200,000 or so distinct CDR3 sequences listed, 5.5% to 8.5% were seen once. This specimen consisted of CD4+ T cells sorted from PBMCs, obtained on the day of the yellow fever booster vaccination. Receptors were obtained from a man aged 25-45 years who received the YFV17D yellow fever vaccine. The CDR3 runs from the conserved cysteine through the conserved F or W. A D gene is named only where the DNA matches it firmly. Some rows have no size entry. The others give once, few or many, or a class for an expanded clone.

>19|TRBV12-3/TRBV12-4|.|.|TRBJ2-6
TGTACCAGCAGTTTGAAAGTGACCCTTTTGGGCTCTGGGGCCAACGTCCTGACTTTC
CTSSLKVTLLGSGANVLTF
>14|TRBV7-6|many|.|TRBJ2-2
TGTGCCAGCAGCCCCCGGGCGGGGAGTGGGGAGCTGTTTTTT
CASSPRAGSGELFF
>14|TRBV6-2/TRBV6-3|many|.|TRBJ2-5
TGTGCCAGCACTTTGAACCGCGCTTTAGAGACCCAGTACTTC
CASTLNRALETQYF
>15|TRBV12-3/TRBV12-4|.|TRBD2|TRBJ2-2
TGTGCCAGCAGTGTTGGGCTAGCGGGAATCGGGGAGCTGTTTTTT
CASSVGLAGIGELFF
>15|TRBV20-1|.|.|TRBJ1-5
TGCAGTGCTAGAGCCCCTGGGGTTAACGTGCAGCCCCAGCATTTT
CSARAPGVNVQPQHF
>13|TRBV29-1|few|TRBD1|TRBJ2-3
TGCAGCGTATTTAACAGGGGGACAGATACGCAGTATTTT
CSVFNRGTDTQYF
>11|TRBV19|many|.|TRBJ2-7
TGTGCCAGTACCTGGATGCAGAAGCAGTACTTC
CASTWMQKQYF
>13|TRBV12-3/TRBV12-4|many|.|TRBJ2-4
TGTGCCAGCAGTTCAGCGGACCAGGGCATTCAGTACTTC
CASSSADQGIQYF
>15|TRBV2|.|.|TRBJ2-5
TGTGCCAGCAGCTACAGGGTAAACATCCAAGAGACCCAGTACTTC
CASSYRVNIQETQYF
>14|TRBV12-3/TRBV12-4|.|.|TRBJ2-5
TGTGCCAGCAGTCCGAGACAGATCCAAGAGACCCAGTACTTC
CASSPRQIQETQYF
>18|TRBV5-1|few|.|TRBJ2-1
TGCGCCAGCAGCCACGCGGCGTCAGGGGTTCGAAGGTACAATGAGCAGTTCTTC
CASSHAASGVRRYNEQFF
>15|TRBV20-1|few|.|TRBJ2-1
TGCAGTGCTAGTGTTGGCTGGGACTTGTACAATGAGCAGTTCTTC
CSASVGWDLYNEQFF
>11|TRBV29-1|few|.|TRBJ2-1
TGCAGCGCACAGGGAGAATTCAGCCCGTTCTTC
CSAQGEFSPFF
>14|TRBV11-2|few|TRBD1|TRBJ2-7
TGTGCCAGTGTCGGGACAGGTCGAAGAAACGAGCAGTACTTC
CASVGTGRRNEQYF
>12|TRBV5-6|few|.|TRBJ2-1
TGTGCCAGCAGGAGGGGATGGAATGAGCAGTTCTTC
CASRRGWNEQFF
>14|TRBV6-4|few|TRBD2|TRBJ2-2
TGTGCCAGCCGGACTAGCGGGAGTGGCGGGGAGCTGTTTTTT
CASRTSGSGGELFF
>11|TRBV20-1|few|.|TRBJ1-2
TGCAGTGCTATAGTACAAGGGGGCTACACCTTC
CSAIVQGGYTF
>16|TRBV20-1|.|TRBD2|TRBJ2-4
TGCAGTGCTAGAGTAGCGGGAGGCCAGGGCAAAAACATTCAGTACTTC
CSARVAGGQGKNIQYF
>14|TRBV5-1|many|.|TRBJ2-2
TGCGCCAGCAGCTCGTCGGGGGAAACCGGGGAGCTGTTTTTT
CASSSSGETGELFF
>15|TRBV5-1|few|.|TRBJ2-2
TGCGCCAGCGGCCCCGGCAGGGGGAACACCGGGGAGCTGTTTTTT
CASGPGRGNTGELFF
>15|TRBV6-1|few|TRBD1|TRBJ2-3
TGTGCCAGCAGCCTCAGGACAGGGGGCTCAGATACGCAGTATTTT
CASSLRTGGSDTQYF
>13|TRBV5-4|few|.|TRBJ2-7
TGTGCCAGCAGCCCGGGCGGTGGCTACGAGCAGTACTTC
CASSPGGGYEQYF
>11|TRBV7-9|.|.|TRBJ2-1
TGTGCCAGCAGCCCCCCAGGAAGGCTGTTCTTC
CASSPPGRLFF
>12|TRBV15|.|.|TRBJ1-2
TGTGCCACCAGCAGGGAGTCGGGGGGCTACACCTTC
CATSRESGGYTF
>15|TRBV20-1|few|TRBD1|TRBJ2-5
TGCAGTGCTGATAGGTACAGGGGTGGCCAAGAGACCCAGTACTTC
CSADRYRGGQETQYF
>12|TRBV29-1|few|.|TRBJ2-2
TGCAGCGTGGGTGTGGGCACCGGGGAGCTGTTTTTT
CSVGVGTGELFF
>15|TRBV9|many|.|TRBJ2-2
TGTGCCAGCAGCGTAGGGGTGGCGGACACCGGGGAGCTGTTTTTT
CASSVGVADTGELFF
>14|TRBV7-2|many|.|TRBJ2-7
TGTGCCAGCAGTCCCTCACCGGGATCCTACGAGCAGTACTTC
CASSPSPGSYEQYF
>15|TRBV27|.|.|TRBJ1-1
TGTGCCAGCAGTTTATCTAGGGAGGGGAACACTGAAGCTTTCTTT
CASSLSREGNTEAFF
>15|TRBV7-2|many|.|TRBJ2-7
TGTGCCAGCAGCGAAGGGGGAGCGGCCTCCTACGAGCAGTACTTC
CASSEGGAASYEQYF
>16|TRBV7-7|many|.|TRBJ2-3
TGTGCCAGCAGTACAACTTGGGATGATGGGACAGATACGCAGTATTTT
CASSTTWDDGTDTQYF
>15|TRBV2|many|TRBD2|TRBJ2-1
TGTGCCAGCAGTGCCGGGACTAGCGGAGCCCGACCGCAGTTCTTC
CASSAGTSGARPQFF
>14|TRBV29-1|.|.|TRBJ2-1
TGCAGCGTTGACGGGACTCGGCGGAACAATGAGCAGTTCTTC
CSVDGTRRNNEQFF
>13|TRBV5-1|.|.|TRBJ2-7
TGCGCCAGCAGCTCGGACAGCTACTACGAGCAGTACTTC
CASSSDSYYEQYF
>13|TRBV18|few|TRBD1|TRBJ2-7
TGTGCCAGCTCACGGGACAGGGGGTCCGAGCAGTACTTC
CASSRDRGSEQYF
>16|TRBV21-1|many|.|TRBJ2-3
TGTGCCGGGCTAGCGGGATCAAAACGGAGCACAGATACGCAGTATTTT
CAGLAGSKRSTDTQYF